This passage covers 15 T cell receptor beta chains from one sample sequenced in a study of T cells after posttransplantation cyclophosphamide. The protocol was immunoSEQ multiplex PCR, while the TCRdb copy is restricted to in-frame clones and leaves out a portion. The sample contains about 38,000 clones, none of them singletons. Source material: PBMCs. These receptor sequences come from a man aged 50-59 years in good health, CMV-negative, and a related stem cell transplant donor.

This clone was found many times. CDR3 protein: CASSPQSSGDGYTF. In DNA form, the CDR3 reads TGTGCCAGCAGCCCTCAGAGTTCGGGGGACGGCTACACCTTC. This chain joins TRBV7-9 and TRBJ1-2; perhaps TRBD1 as D (5 bases). V lost 5 bases to trimming and J lost 8 bases, with 18 bases between them. The CDR3 has 14 residues. CDR1 is SEHNR and CDR2 is FQNEAQ in the germline V gene (reference sequence).

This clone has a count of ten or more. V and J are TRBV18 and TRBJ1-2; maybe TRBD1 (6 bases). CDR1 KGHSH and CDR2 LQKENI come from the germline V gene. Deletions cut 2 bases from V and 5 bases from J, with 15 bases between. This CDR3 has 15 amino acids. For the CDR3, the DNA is TGTGCCAGCTCACCAGACGTAACAGGGTCGTATGGCTACACCTTC. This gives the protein CASSPDVTGSYGYTF.

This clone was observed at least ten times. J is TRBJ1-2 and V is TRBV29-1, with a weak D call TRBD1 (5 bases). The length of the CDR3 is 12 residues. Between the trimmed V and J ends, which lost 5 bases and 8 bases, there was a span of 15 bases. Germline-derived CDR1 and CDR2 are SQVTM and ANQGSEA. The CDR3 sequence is CSVQGSYLGYTF. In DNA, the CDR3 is TGCAGCGTTCAGGGAAGTTATCTCGGCTACACCTTC. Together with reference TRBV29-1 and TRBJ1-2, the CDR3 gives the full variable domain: SAVISQKPSRDICQRGTSLTIQCQVDSQVTMMFWYRQQPGQSLTLIATANQGSEATYESGFVIDKFPISRPNLTFSTLTVSNMSPEDSSIYLCSVQGSYLGYTFGSGTRLTVV.

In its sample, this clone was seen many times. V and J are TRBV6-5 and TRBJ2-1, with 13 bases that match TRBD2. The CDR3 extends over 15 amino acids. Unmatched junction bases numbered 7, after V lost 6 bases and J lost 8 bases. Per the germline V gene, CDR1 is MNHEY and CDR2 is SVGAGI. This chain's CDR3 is CASRQLAGGSYEQFF. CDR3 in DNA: TGTGCCAGCAGACAACTAGCGGGAGGGAGCTATGAGCAGTTCTTC.

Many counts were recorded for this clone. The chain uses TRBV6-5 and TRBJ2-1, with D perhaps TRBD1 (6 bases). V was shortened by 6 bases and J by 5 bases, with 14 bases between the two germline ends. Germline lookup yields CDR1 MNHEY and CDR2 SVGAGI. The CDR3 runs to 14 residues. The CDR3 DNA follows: TGTGCCAGCAGCCTAGGGGGAGTAAACAATGAGCAGTTCTTC. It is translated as CASSLGGVNNEQFF.

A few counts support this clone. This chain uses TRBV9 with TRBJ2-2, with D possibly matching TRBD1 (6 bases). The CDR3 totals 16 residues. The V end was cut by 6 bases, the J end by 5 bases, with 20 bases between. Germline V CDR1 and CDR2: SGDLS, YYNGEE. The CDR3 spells CASNGEKGESTGELFF. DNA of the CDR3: TGTGCCAGCAATGGGGAGAAGGGGGAAAGTACCGGGGAGCTGTTTTTT.

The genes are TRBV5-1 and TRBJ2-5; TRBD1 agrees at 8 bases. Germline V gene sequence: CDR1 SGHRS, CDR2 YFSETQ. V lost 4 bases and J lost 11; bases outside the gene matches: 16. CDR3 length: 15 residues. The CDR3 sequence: CASSISPGQAREQYF. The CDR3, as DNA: TGCGCCAGCAGCATATCTCCGGGACAGGCAAGGGAGCAGTACTTC.

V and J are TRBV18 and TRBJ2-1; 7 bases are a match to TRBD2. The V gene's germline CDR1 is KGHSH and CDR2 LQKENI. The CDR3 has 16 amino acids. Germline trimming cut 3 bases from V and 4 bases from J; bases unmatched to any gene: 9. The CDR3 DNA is TGTGCCAGCTCACCTCAAACTAGCGAGGGTTACAATGAGCAGTTCTTC. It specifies CASSPQTSEGYNEQFF. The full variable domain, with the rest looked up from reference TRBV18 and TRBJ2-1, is NAGVMQNPRHLVRRRGQEARLRCSPMKGHSHVYWYRQLPEEGLKFMVYLQKENIIDESGMPKERFSAEFPKEGPSILRIQQVVRGDSAAYFCASSPQTSEGYNEQFFGPGTRLTVL.

CDR3 residues: CATQAPYNSPLHF. The DNA for the CDR3 is TGTGCCACACAGGCCCCCTATAATTCACCCCTCCACTTT. The chain joins TRBV28 to TRBJ1-6; TRBD1 is a possible D gene (5 bases). Per the germline V gene, CDR1 is MDHEN and CDR2 is SYDVKM. The V end lost 10 bases, the J end lost 2 bases, and 9 bases lay between the germline ends. The CDR3 runs 13 residues.

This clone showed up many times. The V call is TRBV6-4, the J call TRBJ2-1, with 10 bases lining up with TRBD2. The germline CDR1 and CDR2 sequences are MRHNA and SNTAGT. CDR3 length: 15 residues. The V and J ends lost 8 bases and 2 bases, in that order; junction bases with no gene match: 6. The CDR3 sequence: CASSLLAGAYNEQFF. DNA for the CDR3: TGTGCCAGCTCTCTCCTAGCGGGGGCCTACAATGAGCAGTTCTTC.

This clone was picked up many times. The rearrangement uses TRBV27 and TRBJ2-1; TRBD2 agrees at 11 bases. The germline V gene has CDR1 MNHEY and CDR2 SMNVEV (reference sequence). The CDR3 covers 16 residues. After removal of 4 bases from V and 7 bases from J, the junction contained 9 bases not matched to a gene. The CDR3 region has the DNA TGTGCCAGCAGTTCACTAACTAGCGGGAGTGGGAATGAGCAGTTCTTC. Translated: CASSSLTSGSGNEQFF.

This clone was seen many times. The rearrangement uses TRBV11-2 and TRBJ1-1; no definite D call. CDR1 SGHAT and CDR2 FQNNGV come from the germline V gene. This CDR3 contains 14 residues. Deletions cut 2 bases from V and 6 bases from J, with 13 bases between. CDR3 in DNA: TGTGCCAGCAGCTTAAGTGGAGGGAGTGCTGAAGCTTTCTTT. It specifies CASSLSGGSAEAFF.

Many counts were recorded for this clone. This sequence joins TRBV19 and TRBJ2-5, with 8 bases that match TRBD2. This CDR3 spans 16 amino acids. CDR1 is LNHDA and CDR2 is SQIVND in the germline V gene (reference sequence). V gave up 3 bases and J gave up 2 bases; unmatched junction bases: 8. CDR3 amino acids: CASSIEIAGYQETQYF. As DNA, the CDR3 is TGTGCCAGTAGTATCGAGATAGCGGGGTATCAAGAGACCCAGTACTTC.

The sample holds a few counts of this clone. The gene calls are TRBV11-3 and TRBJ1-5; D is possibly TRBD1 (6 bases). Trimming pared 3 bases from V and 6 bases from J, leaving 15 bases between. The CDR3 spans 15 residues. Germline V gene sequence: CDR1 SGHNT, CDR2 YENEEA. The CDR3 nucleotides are TGTGCCAGCAGCTTCCGCAGGGGAGTGGGTCAGCCCCAGCATTTT. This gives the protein CASSFRRGVGQPQHF.

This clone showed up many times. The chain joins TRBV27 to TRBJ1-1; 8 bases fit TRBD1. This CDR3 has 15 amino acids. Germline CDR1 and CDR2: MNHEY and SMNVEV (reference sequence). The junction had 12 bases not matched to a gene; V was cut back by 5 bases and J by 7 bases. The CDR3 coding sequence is TGTGCCAGCAGTCGGGAAGAGGACAGGGCCTTTGAAGCTTTCTTT. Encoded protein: CASSREEDRAFEAFF.